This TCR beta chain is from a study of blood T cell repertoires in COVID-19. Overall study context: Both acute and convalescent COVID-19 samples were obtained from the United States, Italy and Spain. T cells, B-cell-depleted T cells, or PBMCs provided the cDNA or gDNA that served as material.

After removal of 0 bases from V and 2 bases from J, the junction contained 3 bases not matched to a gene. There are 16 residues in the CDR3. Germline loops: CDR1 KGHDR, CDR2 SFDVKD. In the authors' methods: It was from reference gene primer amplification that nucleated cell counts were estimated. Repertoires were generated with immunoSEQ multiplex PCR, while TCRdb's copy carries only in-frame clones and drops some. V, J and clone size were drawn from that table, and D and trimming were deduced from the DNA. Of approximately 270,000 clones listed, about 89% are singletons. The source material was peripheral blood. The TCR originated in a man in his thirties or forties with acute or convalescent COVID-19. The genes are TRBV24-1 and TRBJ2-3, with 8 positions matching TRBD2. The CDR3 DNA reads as TGTGCCACCAGTGATTTGCGGGAGGGAGCCACAGATACGCAGTATTTT. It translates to CATSDLREGATDTQYF.